These 2 T cell receptor beta chains were sequenced from one sample in a study of cytomegalovirus exposure and HLA in healthy donors. PCR used 60 Vbeta primers and 13 Jbeta primers. Sequencing used immunoSEQ multiplex PCR; TCRdb keeps in-frame clones, though not all of them. The table records 150,000 to 200,000 clones, 84% of them present only once. What was sequenced was PBMCs. The source is a boy aged 5-17 years in good health and CMV-seronegative.

This clone turned up a few times. The V call is TRBV10-3, the J call TRBJ2-1, with D perhaps TRBD2 (5 bases). The CDR3 covers 15 residues. Trimming left V 3 bases short and J 1 base short, with 10 bases between. The germline V gene encodes CDR1 ENHRY and CDR2 SYGVKD. The CDR3 is CAISETRGSYNEQFF. As DNA, the CDR3 is TGTGCCATCAGTGAAACTAGAGGATCCTACAATGAGCAGTTCTTC.

CDR3 in DNA: TGCGCCAGCAGCTCGACGGTACTACCGAAAGAGACCCAGTACTTC. Its translation: CASSSTVLPKETQYF. This chain connects TRBV5-1 to TRBJ2-5; D ambiguous. The CDR3 contains 15 residues. Per germline, CDR1 SGHRS and CDR2 YFSETQ. V shed 3 bases and J shed 3 bases, with 15 bases lying between them.